This entry concerns a single T cell receptor (beta chain). Germline V gives CDR1 SGHNT, CDR2 YENEEA. The V and J ends lost 4 bases and 1 base, in that order; junction bases with no gene match: 3. The CDR3 is made up of 16 amino acids. The sample originates from a study of human T cells and chemical hapten exposure. TCRdb called the RACE reads again in MiXCR, with one record for every CDR3 protein. In the table there are 300,000 to 400,000 distinct CDR3 sequences, about 7% of which are singletons. The time point denotes: patch test 1, 2 weeks after DPC sensitization. The treatment here: therapeutic diphenylcyclopropenone sensitization with weekly scalp DPC.

The material was whole blood, obtained in connection with sensitization to the hapten diphenylcyclopropenone (DPC). The TCR originated in a woman in her late teens or twenties with alopecia areata. Some clones in this sample may be carry-over from other donors' samples. The rearrangement joins TRBV11-3 to TRBJ2-2; 10 bases agree with TRBD1. In DNA, the CDR3 is TGTGCCAGCAGCTCAGGGGACAGGGGGAACACCGGGGAGCTGTTTTTT. It encodes CASSSGDRGNTGELFF.